The source of this T cell receptor (beta chain) is a study of T cell responses to AZD1222 COVID-19 vaccine. The assay was immunoSEQ multiplex PCR, and TCRdb's table has in-frame clones only and misses some. The table shows 150,000 to 200,000 clones, with 75% to 90% occurring only once. As for this clone: Its antigen is unknown.

V dropped 0 bases and J dropped 3 bases, with 1 base sitting between them. The CDR3 spans 12 residues. The germline gives CDR1 SGHDT, CDR2 YYEEEE. Study-wide findings and caveats: Only six individuals given AZD1222 were seropositive at baseline. Spike-wide vaccine-associated CD4 TCRs dominated at 160-218 and 743-854. After the peak T cell response, and only then, were repertoires sampled. After two AZD1222 doses, spike-specific TCR breadth and depth rose versus day 0.

This chain connects TRBV5-6 to TRBJ1-3; unclear D gene. The sequence was collected from an adult in good health. Source: peripheral blood, taken on day 0 of MenACWY control vaccination. Written as DNA, the CDR3 is TGTGCCAGCAGCTTGGGTGGAAACACCATATATTTT. Protein product: CASSLGGNTIYF.